Ten or more counts support the clone carrying this TCR beta chain. Its target is unknown. The data were obtained in a study of blood T cells in healthy people across ages. There are 13 residues in the CDR3. In germline, CDR1 is LNHNV, CDR2 YYDKDF (reference sequence). Trimming pared 8 bases from V and 0 bases from J, leaving 11 bases between. A sample-barcoded 5' primer and a J-beta primer mix were used in a second PCR of roughly 7 to 11 cycles. TCRdb reprocessed the 5' RACE reads with MiXCR, giving one entry per CDR3 protein. The sample carries some 930,000 distinct CDR3 sequences, about 28% recorded once. Study conclusions and caveats: Higher diversity and more naive CD4+ cells were features of long-lived donors, compared to aged donors. Researchers report that TCR beta diversity correlated strongly with naive T cell percentage.

The sample was also linked to a second study, of T cells of mothers and their children.

The sequencing sample was made of blood. This sequence joins TRBV15 and TRBJ2-7; D is ambiguous. This TCR derives from a woman in her forties in good health. The CDR3 is CATGESFSYEQYF. The CDR3 DNA is TGTGCCACCGGAGAGTCGTTCTCCTACGAGCAGTACTTC.